These 14 T cell receptor beta chains came from one sample sequenced in a study of blood T cell repertoires in COVID-19. Clones were sequenced by immunoSEQ multiplex PCR, and TCRdb holds only the in-frame ones, with some missing. The sample includes roughly 70,000 clones, about 89% of them seen just once. Material: peripheral blood. The source is a man aged 45-65 years with COVID-19, enrolled during active disease.

This rearrangement joins TRBV18 to TRBJ2-1, with TRBD2 matching over 11 bases. CDR3 length: 18 residues. The J segment lost 9 bases and the V segment lost 5 bases, leaving 18 bases of the junction unmatched. Germline assignment: CDR1 KGHSH and CDR2 LQKENI. The CDR3 bases are TGTGCCAGCTCAAACCGCGCCCCATTAGCGGGAGGGCCGGGTGAGCAGTTCTTC. Its translation is CASSNRAPLAGGPGEQFF.

The chain is built from TRBV29-1 and TRBJ1-1, with TRBD1 as a possible D gene (5 bases). V dropped 1 base and J dropped 9 bases, with 12 bases sitting between them. Germline V gene lookup returns CDR1 SQVTM and CDR2 ANQGSEA. The CDR3 runs to 12 residues. The CDR3 DNA follows: TGCAGCGTTGAAGGTGACGGGGGGAAAGCTTTCTTT. This sequence encodes CSVEGDGGKAFF. Looking up the rest from reference TRBV29-1 and TRBJ1-1 gives the full variable domain: SAVISQKPSRDICQRGTSLTIQCQVDSQVTMMFWYRQQPGQSLTLIATANQGSEATYESGFVIDKFPISRPNLTFSTLTVSNMSPEDSSIYLCSVEGDGGKAFFGQGTRLTVV.

This chain uses TRBV9 with TRBJ2-3; the match to TRBD1 covers 8 bases. The germline gives CDR1 SGDLS, CDR2 YYNGEE. The CDR3 totals 15 residues. J was trimmed by 2 bases and V by 4 bases; bases with no gene match: 6. The CDR3 sequence: CASSTRTGTTDTQYF. Written as DNA, the CDR3 is TGTGCCAGCAGCACTAGGACAGGGACCACAGATACGCAGTATTTT.

V usage is TRBV12-3 or TRBV12-4 and J usage is TRBJ1-6, with D unclear. The ends were cut back, 3 bases at V and 7 bases at J, with 7 bases in the middle. There are 13 residues in the CDR3. CDR3 sequence (DNA): TGTGCCAGCAGTTTGGACTTCAATTCACCCCTCCACTTT. This translates into CASSLDFNSPLHF.

A single count supports this clone. CDR3 nucleotide sequence: TGTGCCAGCAGTGAGTTTAACTACGAGCAGTACTTC. This sequence encodes CASSEFNYEQYF. The rearrangement links TRBV6-1 to TRBJ2-7; D gene ambiguous. The CDR3 length is 12 residues. V lost 3 bases and J 3 bases, leaving 6 bases between the germline ends. Germline CDR1 MNHNS, CDR2 SASEGT.

The V call is TRBV4-3, the J call TRBJ2-1, with D possibly being TRBD2 (6 bases). Trimming removed 0 bases from V and 0 bases from J, with 9 bases in between. The V gene's germline CDR1 is LGHNA and CDR2 YSLEER. The CDR3 has 16 amino acids. CDR3 loop: CASSQDLGGSYNEQFF. The CDR3 bases are TGCGCCAGCAGCCAAGATTTGGGAGGCTCCTACAATGAGCAGTTCTTC.

V usage is TRBV11-2 and J usage is TRBJ1-1; D is perhaps TRBD1 (5 bases). This CDR3 is 16 amino acids long. CDR1 and CDR2 (germline): SGHAT, FQNNGV. V was shortened by 4 bases and J by 3 bases, with 18 bases between the two germline ends. Here the CDR3 DNA reads TGTGCCAGCAGCTCAACTGGGGGGTTAGTTCACACTGAAGCTTTCTTT. Translated: CASSSTGGLVHTEAFF.

The rearrangement joins TRBV29-1 to TRBJ2-1; D unclear. CDR3 length: 11 amino acids. Germline CDR1 SQVTM, CDR2 ANQGSEA. The V and J ends lost 4 bases and 6 bases respectively, with 7 bases between them. Here the CDR3 reads CSVASGNEQFF. The CDR3 DNA reads TGCAGCGTTGCCTCGGGCAATGAGCAGTTCTTC.

This chain uses TRBV10-3 with TRBJ2-3; D might be TRBD1 (7 bases). The CDR3 is 15 residues long. The germline V gene has CDR1 ENHRY and CDR2 SYGVKD. V was trimmed by 4 bases and J by 2 bases, leaving 13 bases between them. The DNA for the CDR3 is TGTGCCATCAGTGGCGGGACAGACTTCACAGATACGCAGTATTTT. This encodes CAISGGTDFTDTQYF.

This chain connects TRBV10-3 to TRBJ2-5; 10 nucleotides agree with TRBD2. V lost 0 bases, J lost 2 bases, and 9 bases stayed unmatched. Per germline, CDR1 ENHRY and CDR2 SYGVKD. The CDR3 has 18 residues. In DNA, the CDR3 is TGTGCCATCAGTGAGTCGGGACTAGCGCCCGTCCGTCAAGAGACCCAGTACTTC. It specifies CAISESGLAPVRQETQYF.

This clone was observed once. The V gene is TRBV3-1 (or the pseudogene TRBV3-2), the J gene TRBJ2-5, with 8 bases that match TRBD2. This CDR3 spans 16 amino acids. Germline V gives CDR1 LGHDT, CDR2 YNNKEL (reference sequence). V was clipped by 0 bases and J by 4 bases; unmatched bases: 7. The CDR3 region has the DNA TGTGCCAGCAGCCAAGATCTCAGCGGGAGTGGAGAGACCCAGTACTTC. Translating it yields CASSQDLSGSGETQYF.

The CDR3 DNA reads as TGTGCCAGCTGGCCCAGTAAACCCAATTCACCCCTCCACTTT. Its protein is CASWPSKPNSPLHF. The J gene is TRBJ1-6, the V gene TRBV28; D is ambiguous. Germline-derived CDR1 and CDR2 are MDHEN and SYDVKM. CDR3 size: 14 residues. V dropped 8 bases and J dropped 7 bases, with 15 bases sitting between them.

The chain links TRBV28 to TRBJ2-7; weak D call: TRBD1 (5 bases). The germline CDR1 and CDR2 sequences are MDHEN and SYDVKM. V was pared by 7 bases and J by 4 bases, with 17 bases between. The CDR3 loop spans 14 amino acids. The CDR3 protein is CASIESIGAYEQYF. In DNA form, the CDR3 reads TGTGCCAGCATTGAGTCGATTGGGGCTTACGAGCAGTACTTC.

The chain employs TRBV7-3 and TRBJ2-1, with D possibly being TRBD2 (6 bases). The V end was cut by 5 bases, the J end by 4 bases, with 18 bases between. The germline CDR1 and CDR2 sequences are SGHTA and FQGTGA. The CDR3 has 16 amino acids. CDR3 in amino acids: CASSPRRVGGYNEQFF. The CDR3, as DNA: TGTGCCAGCAGCCCTCGAAGAGTGGGGGGTTACAATGAGCAGTTCTTC.